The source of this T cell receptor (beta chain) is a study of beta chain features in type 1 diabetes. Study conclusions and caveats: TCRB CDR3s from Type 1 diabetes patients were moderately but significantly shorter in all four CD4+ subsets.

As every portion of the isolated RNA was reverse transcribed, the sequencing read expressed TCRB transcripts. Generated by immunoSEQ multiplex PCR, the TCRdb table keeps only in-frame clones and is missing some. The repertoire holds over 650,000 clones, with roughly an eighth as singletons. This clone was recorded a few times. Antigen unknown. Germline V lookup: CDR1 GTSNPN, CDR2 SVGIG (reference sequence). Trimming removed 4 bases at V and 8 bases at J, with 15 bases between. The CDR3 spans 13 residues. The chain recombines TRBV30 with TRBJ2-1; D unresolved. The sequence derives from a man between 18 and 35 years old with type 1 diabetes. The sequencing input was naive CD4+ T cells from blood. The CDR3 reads CAWTDAGDDEQFF. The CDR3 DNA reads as TGTGCCTGGACCGACGCAGGAGACGATGAGCAGTTCTTC.